The clone carrying this TCR beta chain was counted once. Its antigen is still unknown. The data originate from a study of OX40 agonist ivuxolimab in advanced cancers. Looking at the study overall: The dose-escalation group included hepatocellular carcinoma, melanoma, renal cell carcinoma and head and neck cancer. Study-wide results and caveats: The investigators did not determine what antigen specificity the expanded peripheral T cells had. Partial responders at 0.1-3.0 mg/kg had among the lowest clonal expansion. In a subset of nonresponders, normalized T-cell clonal expansion was also low.

Sequencing was performed with immunoSEQ multiplex PCR; in TCRdb, only in-frame clones are kept and a portion is missing. Altogether roughly 90,000 clones are present, roughly 88% being singletons, with the ten largest covering around 0.34%. The length of the CDR3 is 14 residues. V dropped 3 bases and J dropped 4; count of bases not matched to a gene: 4. Per the germline V gene, CDR1 is SGHRS and CDR2 is YFSETQ. The sequence derives from an adult with an advanced solid tumor such as melanoma, head and neck, liver or kidney cancer. This specimen consisted of CD4+ or CD8+ T cells sorted from blood, obtained in a trial of the OX40 agonist ivuxolimab. The chain is built from TRBV5-1 and TRBJ2-3, with TRBD2 identical over 8 bases. CDR3 residues: CASSSGLAPDTQYF. As DNA, the CDR3 is TGCGCCAGCAGCTCTGGACTAGCCCCAGATACGCAGTATTTT.